This entry features one T cell receptor beta chain sequence. Per the original methods: Amplification with reference gene primers provided the estimates of nucleated cell counts. Assay used: immunoSEQ multiplex PCR; TCRdb lists only in-frame clones, some missing. V, J and clone size are those of that table, while D and trimming were read from the DNA. The sample carries approximately 93,000 clones, roughly 88% recorded once. This sample stems from a study of blood T cell repertoires in COVID-19. Study context: Italy, Spain and the United States were the sources of the convalescent and acute COVID-19 samples. T cells, B-cell-depleted T cells, or PBMCs supplied cDNA or gDNA.

V was clipped by 1 base and J by 2 bases; unmatched bases: 2. Per germline, CDR1 SGHAT and CDR2 FQNNGV. The CDR3 totals 14 residues. The chain links TRBV11-2 to TRBJ2-7; 7 bases match TRBD2. The sequenced sample consisted of peripheral blood. This TCR was recovered from a man between 60 and 75 years old with acute or convalescent COVID-19. This chain's CDR3 is CASSLGGRAYEQYF. In DNA form, the CDR3 reads TGTGCCAGCAGCTTAGGAGGGAGGGCCTACGAGCAGTACTTC.